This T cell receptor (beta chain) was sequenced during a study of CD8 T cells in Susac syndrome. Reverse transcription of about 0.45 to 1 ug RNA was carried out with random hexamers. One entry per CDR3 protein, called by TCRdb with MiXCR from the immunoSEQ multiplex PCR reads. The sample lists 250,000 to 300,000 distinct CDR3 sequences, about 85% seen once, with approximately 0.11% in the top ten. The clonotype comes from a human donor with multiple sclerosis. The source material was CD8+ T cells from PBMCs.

In DNA, the CDR3 is TGCGCCAGCAGCAAGGGGGCGCCGGGGACAGATACGCAGTATTTT. Its translation is CASSKGAPGTDTQYF. The chain couples TRBV4-1 to TRBJ2-3; 7 nucleotides match TRBD1. The CDR3 is made up of 15 amino acids. Trimming cost V 5 bases and J 3 bases; bases outside gene matches: 8. Looked up from germline, CDR1 is MGHRA and CDR2 is YSYEKL.